This T cell receptor delta chain was profiled in a study of gamma-delta chains in newborns, infants, children (dated by TCRdb to the late 2010s). Background for the entire study: According to the study title, microbial exposure causes polyclonal expansion of innate gammadelta T cells right after birth. The study examined the way microbial exposure affected innate gammadelta T cell populations in human newborns right after birth.

TCRdb lists the instrument as Illumina MiSeq. After TCRdb called clones again from the public reads with CATT, rows with identical DNA were merged. The sample table contains around 12,000 delta-chain clones; only one count was recorded for approximately 3.6% of them. In total, the top ten clones hold about 8.1% of the sample. The CDR3 runs 19 amino acids, cysteine and phenylalanine included. Of the read, only the CDR3 DNA is kept; its 57 bases are in frame from base 1. Sequences TSWWSYY (CDR1) and QGS (CDR2) are obtained from the germline V gene. V and J are truncated by 3 bases and 4 bases respectively, leaving an intervening sequence of 24 bases. A few counts support this clone. The target of this receptor is not known. Base qualities are not at hand, and no much larger clone is one base apart.

This sequence originates from a child who was a newborn, infant or young child, either healthy, febrile or measles-vaccinated (not recorded which). Specimen: blood. Rearrangement joined TRDV1 to TRDJ2; the D gene is perhaps TRDD3, from 6 matching bases. The CDR3 protein: CALGDPIIHAGDSTAQLFF. The sequenced DNA: TGTGCTCTTGGGGACCCTATTATACACGCTGGGGACTCGACAGCACAACTCTTCTTT.